Included here is one T cell receptor (beta chain) sequence, with context. This sample is part of a study of shared clonotypes between healthy human individuals. Study summary: For every donor, three CD4 naive, three CD4 memory, two CD8 naive and one CD8 memory plates were used.

This CDR3 is built from 13 residues. Trimming cost V 2 bases and J 3 bases, with 7 bases left between them. CDR1 and CDR2 (germline): SEHNR, FQNEAQ (reference sequence). TCRdb's table, derived via immunoSEQ multiplex PCR, lists solely in-frame clones and lacks some. Of around 2,000,000 clones in the sample, over 85% were seen once. Cells designated naive CD8 were CD45RO-negative and were positively selected for CCR7, with terminally differentiated effector memory CD45RA+ cells excluded. This TCR came from a man aged 18 to 35 in good health. The sample consisted of naive CD8+ T cells sorted from blood. V usage is TRBV7-9 and J usage is TRBJ2-5; no firm D call. The CDR3 protein is CASSLPVKETQYF. The CDR3 DNA reads as TGTGCCAGCAGCTTACCGGTTAAAGAGACCCAGTACTTC.